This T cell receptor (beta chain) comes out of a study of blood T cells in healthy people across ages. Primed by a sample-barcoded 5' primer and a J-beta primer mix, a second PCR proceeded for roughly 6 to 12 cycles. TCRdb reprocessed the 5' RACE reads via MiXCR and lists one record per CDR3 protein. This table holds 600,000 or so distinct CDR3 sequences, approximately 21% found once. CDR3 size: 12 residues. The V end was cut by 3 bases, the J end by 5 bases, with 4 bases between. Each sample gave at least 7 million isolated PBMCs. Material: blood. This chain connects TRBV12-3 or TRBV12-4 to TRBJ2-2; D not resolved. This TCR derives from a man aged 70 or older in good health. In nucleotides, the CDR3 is TGTGCCAGCAGTTTTCATACCGGGGAGCTGTTTTTT. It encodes CASSFHTGELFF.